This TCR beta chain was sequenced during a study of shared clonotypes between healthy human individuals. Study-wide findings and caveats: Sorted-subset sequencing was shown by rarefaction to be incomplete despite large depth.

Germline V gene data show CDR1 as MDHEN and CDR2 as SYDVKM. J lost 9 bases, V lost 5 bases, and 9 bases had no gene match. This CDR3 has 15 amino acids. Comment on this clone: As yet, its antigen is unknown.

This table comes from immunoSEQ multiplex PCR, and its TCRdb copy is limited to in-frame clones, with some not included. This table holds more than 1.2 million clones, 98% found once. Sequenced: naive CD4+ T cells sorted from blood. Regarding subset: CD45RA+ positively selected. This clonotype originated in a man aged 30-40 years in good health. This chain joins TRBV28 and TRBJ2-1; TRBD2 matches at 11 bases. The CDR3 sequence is CASSLSSGRPSEQFF. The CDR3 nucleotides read TGTGCCAGCAGTCTGTCTAGCGGGAGGCCAAGTGAGCAGTTCTTC. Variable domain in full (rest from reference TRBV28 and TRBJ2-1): DVKVTQSSRYLVKRTGEKVFLECVQDMDHENMFWYRQDPGLGLRLIYFSYDVKMKEKGDIPEGYSVSREKKERFSLILESASTNQTSMYLCASSLSSGRPSEQFFGPGTRLTVL.